This T cell receptor (beta chain) was retrieved from a study of vaccination effects on CD4 cells after COVID-19. Study as a whole: Under the ViraFEST assay, PBMC were stimulated with viral peptide pools so that antigen-specific CD4+ T cells expanded. Sequencing was performed afterwards. The median interval between the second dose and post-vaccine sampling was 72 days.

When around nine days of culture had elapsed, CD4+ T cells were isolated. Vaccine administered to participants consisted of two doses of either BNT162b2 or mRNA-1273. For this clone: As yet, its antigen is unknown.

From germline, CDR1 is MGHDK and CDR2 SYGVNS. V lost 3 bases and J lost 3; bases outside the gene matches: 4. The CDR3 extends over 15 amino acids. Profiled with immunoSEQ multiplex PCR; TCRdb holds only in-frame clones, not every one. The repertoire holds more than 35,000 clones, with over 60% as singletons. The clonotype was recovered from a human donor who received a COVID-19 vaccine. Sample: CD4+ T cells from PBMCs cultured without peptide, taken after COVID-19 vaccination. The V gene is TRBV25-1, the J gene TRBJ1-2, with 10 bases fitting TRBD1. The DNA of the CDR3 is TGTGCCAGCAGTGACCCTGGGACAGGGGACTATGGCTACACCTTC. This encodes CASSDPGTGDYGYTF.